This T cell receptor (beta chain) appears in the sequencing data of a study of PD-1 blockade in classical Hodgkin lymphoma. Notes on the study in general: Still unresolved is the cause of the repertoire differences, which may be disease activity or prior therapy. Relapsed/refractory patients reportedly had lower baseline diversity than newly diagnosed patients.

As regards this clone: Its target is not known.

The patients all showed relapse after autologous stem cell transplantation, while their brentuximab vedotin exposure varied. The germline V gene encodes CDR1 WSHSY and CDR2 SAAADI. Trimming pared 4 bases from V and 0 bases from J, leaving 9 bases between. The CDR3 is 14 residues long. The protocol was immunoSEQ multiplex PCR, while the TCRdb copy is restricted to in-frame clones and leaves out a portion. The repertoire holds under 65,000 clones, with around 89% as singletons. The chain links TRBV10-2 to TRBJ2-5, with D uncertain. The sequenced sample was peripheral blood mononuclear cells (PBMCs), obtained at baseline. This TCR derives from a human donor with classical Hodgkin lymphoma. CDR3 in amino acids: CASSGGLYQETQYF. As DNA, the CDR3 is TGCGCCAGCAGTGGTGGGCTGTACCAAGAGACCCAGTACTTC.